Below, 29 T cell receptor beta chains from the same sample are listed, as sequenced in a study of untreated major depressive disorder. Findings of the study overall: TRBV05-01 (Vbeta 5.1) usage was higher in CD4+ T cells of depressed patients than controls.

These TCRs are of unknown antigen specificity. Clones were sequenced by immunoSEQ multiplex PCR, and TCRdb holds only the in-frame ones, with some missing. This sample carries approximately 13,000 clones, 80% to 95% of them seen once, and the ten largest clones take less than 0.9%. The specimen was CD4+ T cells from PBMCs. The receptor set was obtained from a man under 40 with major depressive disorder.

The J gene is TRBJ2-7, the V gene TRBV5-1; D perhaps matches TRBD2 (6 bases). V gave up 1 base and J gave up 7 bases, with 15 bases separating them. Germline CDR1 reads SGHRS; CDR2 reads YFSETQ. This CDR3 has 14 amino acids. CDR3 residues: CASSLQGMGGEQYF. CDR3 nucleotides: TGCGCCAGCAGCTTGCAAGGGATGGGGGGTGAGCAGTACTTC.

The V gene is TRBV7-9, the J gene TRBJ2-7; 10 bases match TRBD1. This CDR3 spans 15 amino acids. Germline CDR1 reads SEHNR; CDR2 reads FQNEAQ (reference sequence). With V trimmed by 6 bases and J by 4 bases, 9 bases remained unmatched. The CDR3 reads CASRQPGQGNYEQYF. The CDR3 DNA follows: TGTGCCAGCAGGCAACCGGGACAGGGGAATTACGAGCAGTACTTC.

This chain joins TRBV5-1 and TRBJ2-2; D not resolved. Germline V gene lookup returns CDR1 SGHRS and CDR2 YFSETQ. Trimming removed 4 bases at V and 9 bases at J, with 10 bases between. The length of the CDR3 is 12 residues. CDR3 bases: TGCGCCAGCAGCGAGTCGGTCAGGGAGCTGTTTTTT. Translation gives CASSESVRELFF.

The rearrangement uses TRBV20-1 and TRBJ2-5; D remains ambiguous. This CDR3 spans 10 amino acids. Germline CDR1 is DFQATT and CDR2 is SNEGSKA (reference sequence). V was trimmed by 1 base and J by 5 bases, leaving 2 bases between them. CDR3 sequence: CSARAETQYF. In nucleotides, the CDR3 is TGCAGTGCTAGAGCCGAGACCCAGTACTTC.

The chain uses TRBV4-2 and TRBJ2-3, with 8 bases aligning to TRBD2. This CDR3 contains 15 residues. Per the germline V gene, CDR1 is LGHNA and CDR2 is YNFKEQ. V shed 1 base, J shed 6 bases, and the junction held 6 bases outside the gene matches. In DNA, the CDR3 is TGTGCCAGCAGCCAAGCCGGGGGGGCAGGTGATACGCAGTATTTT. It encodes CASSQAGGAGDTQYF.

This clone was picked up a small number of times. Other DNA sequences within the sample encode an identical CDR3. The chain uses TRBV5-6 and TRBJ2-5; D uncertain. The germline CDR1 and CDR2 sequences are SGHDT and YYEEEE. V gave up 4 bases and J gave up 5 bases, with 6 bases separating them. The CDR3 is 11 residues long. CDR3 sequence reads: CASSLRETQYF. As DNA, the CDR3 is TGTGCCAGCAGCCTTAGGGAGACCCAGTACTTC.

The rearrangement joins TRBV2 to TRBJ1-6; the D is unclear. The germline V gene encodes CDR1 SNHLY and CDR2 FYNNEI. V was clipped by 1 base and J by 9 bases, with 4 bases between them. This CDR3 region has 12 residues. CDR3 nucleotides: TGTGCCAGCAGTGAAGAAACTTCACCCCTCCACTTT. Translating it yields CASSEETSPLHF.

The chain employs TRBV4-1 and TRBJ1-1, with a tentative D call TRBD1 (5 bases). Germline CDR1 and CDR2: MGHRA and YSYEKL. V gave up 3 bases and J gave up 1 base, with 9 bases separating them. The CDR3 is 14 amino acids. Here the CDR3 reads CASSHGTGNTEAFF. CDR3 coding DNA: TGCGCCAGCAGCCATGGGACGGGGAACACTGAAGCTTTCTTT.

The chain employs TRBV19 and TRBJ2-1, with a possible D match to TRBD1 (7 bases). Trimming took off 3 bases at V and 4 bases at J, with 16 bases between the two ends. Germline-derived CDR1 and CDR2 are LNHDA and SQIVND (reference sequence). The CDR3 totals 16 residues. The CDR3 nucleotides are TGTGCCAGTAGTATCGGTGCGGGACAGAGATACAATGAGCAGTTCTTC. As protein: CASSIGAGQRYNEQFF.

V is TRBV2 and J is TRBJ2-1, with D perhaps TRBD1 or TRBD2 (5 bases each). V dropped 8 bases and J dropped 6 bases, with 17 bases sitting between them. The CDR3 consists of 14 residues. In germline, CDR1 is SNHLY, CDR2 FYNNEI. DNA for the CDR3: TGTGCCAGCGTCAGGGACCCTTCAGTCAATGAGCAGTTCTTC. Translating it yields CASVRDPSVNEQFF.

V gene TRBV1 combines with J gene TRBJ1-2. TRBV1 is annotated as a pseudogene. The CDR3 is 15 amino acids. For the CDR3, the DNA is TGCACCAGCAGCCAAGCGCGGGCGACAGTCCATGGCTACACCTTC. It yields the protein CTSSQARATVHGYTF.

V and J are TRBV27 and TRBJ2-2; the match to TRBD2 covers 9 bases. V lost 5 bases, J lost 6 bases, and 13 bases stayed unmatched. CDR3 length: 17 amino acids. Per germline, CDR1 MNHEY and CDR2 SMNVEV (reference sequence). The CDR3: CASSPSSLAGLAGELFF. CDR3 nucleotide sequence: TGTGCCAGCAGTCCCTCCTCCCTAGCGGGGTTGGCCGGGGAGCTGTTTTTT.

The chain uses TRBV5-1 and TRBJ1-2; D remains ambiguous. Trimming cost V 4 bases and J 1 base, with 8 bases left between them. The germline CDR1 and CDR2 sequences are SGHRS and YFSETQ. This CDR3 has 13 amino acids. CDR3 DNA sequence: TGCGCCAGCAGCGTAAGAGATAACTATGGCTACACCTTC. Translating it yields CASSVRDNYGYTF.

The CDR3 protein is CASRPISTNEKLFF. DNA of the CDR3: TGTGCCAGCAGGCCCATATCAACTAATGAAAAACTGTTTTTT. V is TRBV28 and J is TRBJ1-4; D uncertain. The germline gives CDR1 MDHEN, CDR2 SYDVKM. There are 14 residues in the CDR3. Between the trimmed V and J ends, which lost 6 bases and 0 bases, there was a span of 8 bases.

This clone was seen once. This chain connects TRBV30 to TRBJ2-1; tentatively, D is TRBD1 (6 bases). The V end lost 5 bases, the J end lost 8 bases, and 16 bases lay between the germline ends. Germline-derived CDR1 and CDR2 are GTSNPN and SVGIG (reference sequence). This CDR3 region has 13 residues. The DNA for the CDR3 is TGTGCCTGGGTTGAAGGGACACTTCATGAGCAGTTCTTC. Protein: CAWVEGTLHEQFF.

The rearrangement joins TRBV5-1 to TRBJ1-5, with 9 bases lining up with TRBD1. CDR1 and CDR2 (germline): SGHRS, YFSETQ. This CDR3 spans 17 amino acids. V shed 5 bases and J 1 base; nucleotides not matched to a gene: 10. This CDR3 is CASRPGTGFVSNQPQHF. As DNA, the CDR3 is TGCGCCAGCAGGCCCGGGACAGGGTTCGTGAGCAATCAGCCCCAGCATTTT.

This clone was picked up one time. This rearrangement joins TRBV14 to TRBJ2-1, with 9 bases that match TRBD2. The V gene's germline CDR1 is SGHDN and CDR2 FVKESK. The V gene end was trimmed by 4 bases and the J gene end by 6 bases; junction bases not matched to a gene: 10. This CDR3 contains 16 residues. In DNA form, the CDR3 reads TGTGCCAGCAGCCCTCTACTAGCGGGTCCATCCAATGAGCAGTTCTTC. This encodes CASSPLLAGPSNEQFF.

The chain couples TRBV6-6 to TRBJ1-2; D not certain. The ends were cut back, 6 bases at V and 4 bases at J, with 9 bases in the middle. Germline lookup yields CDR1 MNHNY and CDR2 SVGAGI (reference sequence). The CDR3 has 12 amino acids. CDR3 DNA: TGTGCCAGCAGCCCCCCCAGCTATGGCTACACCTTC. Encoded protein: CASSPPSYGYTF.

The count of this clone is one. The genes are TRBV5-1 and TRBJ2-5, with D perhaps assigned TRBD1 or TRBD2 (5 bases each). V was cut by 0 bases and J by 5 bases, with 11 bases left in between. The CDR3 spans 14 residues. Germline values: CDR1 SGHRS, CDR2 YFSETQ. In DNA form, the CDR3 reads TGCGCCAGCAGCTTGGAGGGACGAGAGGAGACCCAGTACTTC. Translated, it gives CASSLEGREETQYF.

The chain joins TRBV15 to TRBJ2-3, with TRBD1 identical over 8 bases. CDR1 is LNHNV and CDR2 is YYDKDF in the germline V gene (reference sequence). V gave up 1 base and J gave up 7 bases; unmatched junction bases: 7. The CDR3 contains 15 residues. The CDR3 loop is CATSRAGTGKYTQYF. CDR3 nucleotide sequence: TGTGCCACCAGCAGAGCGGGGACAGGAAAGTATACGCAGTATTTT.

This chain connects TRBV4-1 to TRBJ1-6; D remains ambiguous. The V end was cut by 0 bases, the J end by 6 bases, with 12 bases between. Per germline, CDR1 MGHRA and CDR2 YSYEKL. The CDR3 runs 16 residues. In nucleotides, the CDR3 is TGCGCCAGCAGCCAAGAAGGCGTGACTCTTAATTCACCCCTCCACTTT. Translating it yields CASSQEGVTLNSPLHF.

This chain links TRBV11-2 with TRBJ2-2, with 8 positions matching TRBD2. Germline V CDR1 and CDR2: SGHAT, FQNNGV. Trimming took 6 bases from V and 0 from J; bases not matched to a gene: 9. The CDR3 consists of 17 residues. The CDR3 is CASRTQRGPANTGELFF. The CDR3 bases are TGTGCCAGCAGGACCCAGCGGGGGCCCGCGAACACCGGGGAGCTGTTTTTT. Full variable domain (remainder filled in from reference TRBV11-2 and TRBJ2-2): EAGVAQSPRYKIIEKRQSVAFWCNPISGHATLYWYQQILGQGPKLLIQFQNNGVVDDSQLPKDRFSAERLKGVDSTLKIQPAKLEDSAVYLCASRTQRGPANTGELFFGEGSRLTVL.

The V gene is TRBV6-5, the J gene TRBJ2-3; 7 positions match TRBD2. Losses at the gene ends were 4 bases for V and 5 bases for J; bases not matched to a gene: 9. The CDR3 contains 15 residues. Germline V gene data show CDR1 as MNHEY and CDR2 as SVGAGI. Here the CDR3 DNA reads TGTGCCAGCAGTTTCACCTGGGGGGGGGTAGATACGCAGTATTTT. Its protein product is CASSFTWGGVDTQYF.

The rearrangement joins TRBV7-3 to TRBJ2-1; the D gene is possibly TRBD1 (6 bases). Germline V gene lookup returns CDR1 SGHTA and CDR2 FQGTGA. This CDR3 spans 14 amino acids. Trimming removed 3 bases at V and 4 bases at J, with 10 bases between. For the CDR3, the DNA is TGTGCCAGCAGCTTTTCGGGACAATACAATGAGCAGTTCTTC. Its protein product is CASSFSGQYNEQFF. Full variable domain (remainder filled in from reference TRBV7-3 and TRBJ2-1): GAGVSQTPSNKVTEKGKYVELRCDPISGHTALYWYRQSLGQGPEFLIYFQGTGAADDSGLPNDRFFAVRPEGSVSTLKIQRTERGDSAVYLCASSFSGQYNEQFFGPGTRLTVL.

The V gene is TRBV19, the J gene TRBJ1-2; D is undetermined. Looked up from germline, CDR1 is LNHDA and CDR2 is SQIVND (reference sequence). This CDR3 contains 17 residues. Trimming removed 5 bases from V and 2 bases from J, with 21 bases in between. CDR3 bases: TGTGCCAGTAGTCCTCCGACCTGGGAATTTCGAAACTATGGCTACACCTTC. Protein sequence: CASSPPTWEFRNYGYTF.

This chain joins TRBV9 and TRBJ1-6; D is unclear. There are 17 residues in the CDR3. Germline values: CDR1 SGDLS, CDR2 YYNGEE. Trimming took 3 bases from V and 5 from J, leaving 18 bases between them. The CDR3 loop is CASSALEGDLHNSPLHF. CDR3 DNA sequence: TGTGCCAGCAGCGCACTCGAAGGTGACCTTCATAATTCACCCCTCCACTTT.

This chain links TRBV29-1 with TRBJ1-1; D unclear. Trimming left V 3 bases short and J 4 bases short, with 15 bases between. Germline loops: CDR1 SQVTM, CDR2 ANQGSEA. The CDR3 spans 14 residues. The CDR3 DNA is TGCAGCGTTGAGTTGAGAAGGGCGGCCACTGAAGCTTTCTTT. Protein sequence: CSVELRRAATEAFF.

The V and J genes are TRBV2 and TRBJ1-6; TRBD1 agrees at 10 bases. The trim removed 7 bases at V and 0 bases at J, leaving 3 bases unmatched. The germline V gene has CDR1 SNHLY and CDR2 FYNNEI. This CDR3 has 16 amino acids. CDR3 in amino acids: CASNRQGASYNSPLHF. DNA of the CDR3: TGTGCCAGCAACCGACAGGGGGCCTCCTATAATTCACCCCTCCACTTT.

The rearrangement joins TRBV6-1 to TRBJ1-2; D is uncertain. V shed 5 bases and J shed 5 bases, with 9 bases lying between them. Germline V gives CDR1 MNHNS, CDR2 SASEGT. The CDR3 contains 12 residues. The CDR3 coding sequence is TGTGCCAGCAGTCCGGACGGATATGGCTACACCTTC. It codes for CASSPDGYGYTF.